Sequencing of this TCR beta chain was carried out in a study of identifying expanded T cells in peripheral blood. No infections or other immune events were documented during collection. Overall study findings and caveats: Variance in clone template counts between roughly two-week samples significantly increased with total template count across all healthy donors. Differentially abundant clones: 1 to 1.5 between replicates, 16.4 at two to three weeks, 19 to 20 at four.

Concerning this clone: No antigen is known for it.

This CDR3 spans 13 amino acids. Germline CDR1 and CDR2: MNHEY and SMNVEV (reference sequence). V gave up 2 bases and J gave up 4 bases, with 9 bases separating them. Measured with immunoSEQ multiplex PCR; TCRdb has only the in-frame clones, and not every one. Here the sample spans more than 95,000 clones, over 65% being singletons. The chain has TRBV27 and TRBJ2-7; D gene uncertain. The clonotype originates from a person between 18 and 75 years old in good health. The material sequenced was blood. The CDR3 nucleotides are TGTGCCAGCAGTTTAAACCCGTCGTACGAGCAGTACTTC. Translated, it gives CASSLNPSYEQYF.